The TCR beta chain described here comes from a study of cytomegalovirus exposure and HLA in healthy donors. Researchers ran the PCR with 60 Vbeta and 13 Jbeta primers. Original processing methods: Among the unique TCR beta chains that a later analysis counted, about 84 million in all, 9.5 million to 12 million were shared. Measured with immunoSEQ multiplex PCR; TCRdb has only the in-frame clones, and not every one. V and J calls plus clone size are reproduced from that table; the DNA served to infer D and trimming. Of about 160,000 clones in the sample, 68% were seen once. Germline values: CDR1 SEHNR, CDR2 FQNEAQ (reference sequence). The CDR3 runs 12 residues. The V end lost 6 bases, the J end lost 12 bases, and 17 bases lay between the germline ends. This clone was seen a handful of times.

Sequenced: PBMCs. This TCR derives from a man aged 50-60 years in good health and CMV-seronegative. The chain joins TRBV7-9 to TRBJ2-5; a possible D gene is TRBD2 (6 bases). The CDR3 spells CASSSPGSREYF. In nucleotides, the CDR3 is TGTGCCAGCAGTTCCCCCGGGAGTCGGGAGTACTTC. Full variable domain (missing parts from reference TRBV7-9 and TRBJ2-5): DTGVSQNPRHKITKRGQNVTFRCDPISEHNRLYWYRQTLGQGPEFLTYFQNEAQLEKSRLLSDRFSAERPKGSFSTLEIQRTEQGDSAMYLCASSSPGSREYFGPGTRLLVL.